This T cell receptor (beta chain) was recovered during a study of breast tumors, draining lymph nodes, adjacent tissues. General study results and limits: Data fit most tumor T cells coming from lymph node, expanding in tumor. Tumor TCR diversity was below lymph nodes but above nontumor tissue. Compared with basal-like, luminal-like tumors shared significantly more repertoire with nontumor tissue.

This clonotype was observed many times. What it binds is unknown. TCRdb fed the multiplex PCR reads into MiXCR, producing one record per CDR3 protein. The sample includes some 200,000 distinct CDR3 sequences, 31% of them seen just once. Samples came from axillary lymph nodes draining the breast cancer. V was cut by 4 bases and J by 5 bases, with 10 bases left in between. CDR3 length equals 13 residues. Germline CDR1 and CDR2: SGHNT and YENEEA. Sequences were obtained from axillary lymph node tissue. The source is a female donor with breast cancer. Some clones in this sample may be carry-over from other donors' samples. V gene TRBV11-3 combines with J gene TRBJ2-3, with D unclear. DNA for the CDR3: TGTGCCAGCAGCTCGCCGCCCGTAGATACGCAGTATTTT. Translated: CASSSPPVDTQYF.